Below, 15 T cell receptor beta chains from the same sample are listed, as sequenced in a study of T cell changes during pregnancy in multiple sclerosis. Assay used: immunoSEQ multiplex PCR; TCRdb lists only in-frame clones, some missing. The sample records tens of thousands of clones, 75% to 90% being singletons. Sequencing was performed on peripheral blood, taken in the first trimester of pregnancy. These receptor sequences come from a female donor in good health, enrolled as a control in a pregnancy study.

This clone is medium-sized (0.01 to 0.1%) within its sample. V usage is TRBV4-3 and J usage is TRBJ1-1, with 9 bases lining up with TRBD1. The CDR3 spans 14 residues. Trimming cost V 0 bases and J 9 bases; bases outside gene matches: 5. Germline V gene lookup returns CDR1 LGHNA and CDR2 YSLEER. The CDR3 loop is CASSQDKQGAKAFF. CDR3 bases: TGCGCCAGCAGCCAAGATAAACAGGGGGCGAAAGCTTTCTTT.

This chain connects TRBV30 to TRBJ1-1; D uncertain. Trimming took off 0 bases at V and 7 bases at J, with 9 bases between the two ends. Germline CDR1 and CDR2: GTSNPN and SVGIG (reference sequence). The length of the CDR3 is 12 residues. CDR3 sequence (DNA): TGTGCCTGGAGTGTACGAGGGATTGAAGCTTTCTTT. Its translation: CAWSVRGIEAFF. Drawing the rest from reference TRBV30 and TRBJ1-1, the complete variable domain is SQTIHQWPATLVQPVGSPLSLECTVEGTSNPNLYWYRQAAGRGLQLLFYSVGIGQISSEVPQNLSASRPQDRQFILSSKKLLLSDSGFYLCAWSVRGIEAFFGQGTRLTVV.

V and J are TRBV10-3 and TRBJ2-1; TRBD1 agrees at 7 bases. Germline values: CDR1 ENHRY, CDR2 SYGVKD. There are 15 residues in the CDR3. Trimming took 3 bases from V and 6 from J; bases not matched to a gene: 8. CDR3 DNA: TGTGCCATCAGTGAACGGGACAGAGGGGCCAATGAGCAGTTCTTC. As protein: CAISERDRGANEQFF.

The chain recombines TRBV2 with TRBJ1-5; 11 bases map to TRBD1. CDR3 size: 15 residues. V was clipped by 5 bases and J by 6 bases; unmatched bases: 6. The germline V gene encodes CDR1 SNHLY and CDR2 FYNNEI. CDR3 in DNA: TGTGCCAGCAGTCCGGACAGGGGGCTTTCTCAGCCCCAGCATTTT. Protein product: CASSPDRGLSQPQHF.

V and J are TRBV30 and TRBJ2-7; 12 bases are a match to TRBD2. Germline V gene lookup returns CDR1 GTSNPN and CDR2 SVGIG (reference sequence). V lost 4 bases, J lost 1 base, and 8 bases stayed unmatched. The CDR3 contains 16 residues. The CDR3 DNA follows: TGTGCCTGGAATCTCGCAGGACTAGCGGGATCCTACGAGCAGTACTTC. Residues: CAWNLAGLAGSYEQYF.

The chain is built from TRBV6-5 and TRBJ2-5; 8 bases line up with TRBD1. Near its end, the DNA agrees better with TRBJ2-7, so the J call may be wrong. Germline V gene sequence: CDR1 MNHEY, CDR2 SVGAGI. The CDR3 has 15 amino acids. The CDR3 DNA reads TGTGCCAGCAGTCAGGACAGGGTTTCGGGGGACGAGCAGTACTTC. It codes for CASSQDRVSGDEQYF.

The chain links TRBV7-9 to TRBJ1-5, with 9 nucleotides matching TRBD1. CDR1 SEHNR and CDR2 FQNEAQ come from the germline V gene (reference sequence). The CDR3 has 15 amino acids. J lost 5 bases, V lost 1 base, and 3 bases had no gene match. CDR3 protein: CASSLGDREHQPQHF. The CDR3 bases are TGTGCCAGCAGCTTAGGGGACAGGGAGCATCAGCCCCAGCATTTT.

The CDR3, as DNA: TGTGCCAGCAGGGGAGCGGGCGCGGGGAACACTGAAGCTTTCTTT. It codes for CASRGAGAGNTEAFF. J is TRBJ1-1 and V is TRBV6-5; D unresolved. Germline loops: CDR1 MNHEY, CDR2 SVGAGI. V lost 6 bases, J lost 1 base, and 15 bases lay in between. CDR3 length: 15 amino acids.

The chain joins TRBV27 to TRBJ2-1; D may be TRBD1 (6 bases). Trimming shortened V by 1 base and J by 3 bases, and 10 bases separated the two germline ends. Germline CDR1 MNHEY, CDR2 SMNVEV (reference sequence). The CDR3 runs to 15 residues. The CDR3 nucleotides are TGTGCCAGCAGTTTATTAGGGGGTGTCTACAATGAGCAGTTCTTC. Its protein is CASSLLGGVYNEQFF.

CDR3 region: CASSIRTANTEAFF. The CDR3 DNA follows: TGTGCCAGTAGTATTCGGACAGCGAACACTGAAGCTTTCTTT. This rearrangement joins TRBV19 to TRBJ1-1; tentatively, D is TRBD1 (6 bases). Germline V CDR1 and CDR2: LNHDA, SQIVND (reference sequence). The CDR3 contains 14 residues. V was pared by 3 bases and J by 1 base, with 9 bases between.

The chain uses TRBV2 and TRBJ2-2; TRBD1 aligns across 9 bases. The V segment lost 4 bases and the J segment 5 bases; nucleotides outside the gene matches: 5. Germline CDR1 is SNHLY and CDR2 is FYNNEI. The CDR3 is made up of 15 amino acids. This CDR3 is CASSGRDRVTGELFF. CDR3 in DNA: TGTGCCAGCAGTGGCCGGGACAGGGTTACCGGGGAGCTGTTTTTT.

This clone was found once. The chain recombines TRBV19 with TRBJ2-1; TRBD2 matches at 10 bases. V trimming: 5 bases; J trimming: 0 bases; junction bases outside the gene matches: 4. CDR1 is LNHDA, CDR2 SQIVND, per germline (reference sequence). CDR3 length: 16 amino acids. Here the CDR3 reads CASSVSGGSSYNEQFF. CDR3 bases: TGTGCCAGTAGTGTTAGCGGGGGGAGCTCCTACAATGAGCAGTTCTTC.

DNA of the CDR3: TGTGCCAGCAGCGTACTGAGCGGGGGTGAGACCCAGTACTTC. Protein product: CASSVLSGGETQYF. The chain has TRBV9 and TRBJ2-5, with 8 bases fitting TRBD2. Germline CDR1 is SGDLS and CDR2 is YYNGEE. Trimming removed 1 base from V and 5 bases from J; junction bases left unmatched: 4. The CDR3 length is 14 residues. Together with reference TRBV9 and TRBJ2-5, the CDR3 gives the full variable domain: DSGVTQTPKHLITATGQRVTLRCSPRSGDLSVYWYQQSLDQGLQFLIQYYNGEERAKGNILERFSAQQFPDLHSELNLSSLELGDSALYFCASSVLSGGETQYFGPGTRLLVL.

V gene TRBV30 combines with J gene TRBJ2-1; 10 bases match TRBD1. CDR1 and CDR2 (germline): GTSNPN, SVGIG (reference sequence). The CDR3 is 12 amino acids. With 3 bases clipped from V and 7 bases from J, the junction kept 0 bases outside the gene matches. The CDR3, as DNA: TGTGCCTGGAGGGGACAGGGGAATGAGCAGTTCTTC. Translation: CAWRGQGNEQFF.

The chain carries TRBV11-2 and TRBJ2-5; TRBD2 matches at 14 bases. The J segment lost 9 bases and the V segment lost 4 bases, leaving 7 bases of the junction unmatched. This CDR3 is 15 amino acids long. Germline V gene data show CDR1 as SGHAT and CDR2 as FQNNGV. The CDR3 DNA reads TGTGCCAGCAGCTCGACTAGCGGGGGGGCGTTGGCCCAGTACTTC. Protein: CASSSTSGGALAQYF.